This T cell receptor (beta chain) was identified in a study of OX40 agonist ivuxolimab in advanced cancers. Some background on the complete study: The costimulatory receptor OX40 (CD134) was targeted by ivuxolimab, a fully human IgG2 agonistic monoclonal antibody. Intravenous ivuxolimab was administered to patients every 2 weeks at six dose levels: 0.01, 0.1, 0.3, 1.5, 3 and 10 mg/kg. Of the roughly 52 dose-escalation patients, hepatocellular carcinoma was present in some 19, melanoma in roughly 15, renal cell carcinoma in 9 and head and neck cancer in 9. In the dose-escalation cohort, 65% to 90% of patients were male, and the mean age was approximately 60 years, with a range of about 23 to 80. Patients were allowed to have had prior anti-PD-1, anti-PD-L1 or anti-CTLA-4 therapy, and approximately 41% of the dose-escalation patients had previously received checkpoint inhibitors. Three dose-escalation patients achieved partial responses, one with hepatocellular carcinoma and two with cutaneous melanoma. The purpose of peripheral TCRbeta sequencing was to test whether ivuxolimab changed TCR sequence diversity and led to clonal T-cell expansion. The paper covers the monotherapy dose-escalation part of the phase I ivuxolimab trial, which included N of about 51 patients. Paper-wide results and their limitations: At doses from 0.1 to 3.0 mg/kg, clonal expansion was seen in both CD4+ and CD8+ blood T cells between baseline and week 6. Antigen specificity was not determined for the clonally expanded peripheral T cells. In partial responders in the 0.1-3.0 mg/kg groups, normalized peripheral clonal expansion was found to be among the lowest, especially among CD8+ T cells. Low levels of normalized T-cell clonal expansion were also seen in some patients who did not respond. After ivuxolimab, more expanded clones were found on average in CD8+ T cells than in CD4+ T cells.

Genomic DNA was extracted from sorted cells for sequencing of the TCRbeta CDR3 region. The immunoSEQ Assay was used to sequence the TCRbeta CDR3 regions. TCRdb holds this immuneACCESS table with in-frame rearrangements only. Some clones are missing; in checked studies, unresolved V genes explain under half, and the rest has no known cause. Across this sample there are 65,000 to 90,000 clones, with approximately 85% seen only once. Approximately 0.61% of the sample rests with the top ten. This clone was recorded a few times. Its recognized antigen is unknown. One base away there is no much larger clone; base qualities are not given. From the germline V gene (reference sequence), CDR1 is LNHDA and CDR2 is SQIVND. V is pared back by 1 base and J by 4 bases, with 10 bases lying between the germline termini. The CDR3 contains 14 residues, cysteine and phenylalanine counted. The entry retains the CDR3 DNA only, 42 bases that are in frame from base 1.

Patients with a history of autoimmune disease or receiving systemic immunosuppression were excluded from the trial. Peripheral blood for TCR sequencing was drawn from every dose cohort at baseline, at cycle 4 day 1 and at cycle 7 day 1. Samples came from an open-label, multicenter, first-in-human phase I dose-escalation trial of ivuxolimab. Adults with locally advanced or metastatic melanoma, renal cell carcinoma, hepatocellular carcinoma or head and neck squamous cell carcinoma were enrolled in the trial. Before TCR sequencing, CD4+ and CD8+ T cells were separately sorted from peripheral blood. Material: CD4+ or CD8+ T cells sorted from blood, obtained in a trial of the OX40 agonist ivuxolimab. The source is an adult with an advanced solid tumor such as melanoma, head and neck, liver or kidney cancer. This sequence uses TRBV19 and TRBJ1-2; no D gene call is confident. The DNA is TGTGCCAGTAGTATAGGCTGGGATTCCTATGGCTACACCTTC. This codes for CASSIGWDSYGYTF.